This TCR beta chain derives from a study of long-term antiretroviral therapy in people with HIV. Overall study results and limits: Repertoires looked antigen-experienced, with only a slight naive shift after ART.

CDR3 length equals 15 residues. Trimming pared 2 bases from V and 9 bases from J, leaving 19 bases between. Germline CDR1 SGHAT, CDR2 FQNNGV. To note about this clone: Its matching antigen is unknown.

With survey level as its setting, the immunoSEQ assay was v3.0. This table comes from immunoSEQ multiplex PCR, and its TCRdb copy is limited to in-frame clones, with some not included. This sample has tens of thousands of clones, with 85% found just once. The chain links TRBV11-2 to TRBJ2-5, with a weak D call TRBD1 (5 bases). The sample consisted of unsorted PBMCs, taken 2.3 years after starting antiretroviral therapy. This clonotype was sampled from a man in his forties with HIV. The CDR3 spells CASSLKGAEPRSQYF. CDR3 in DNA: TGTGCCAGCAGCTTAAAAGGGGCGGAACCTCGATCCCAGTACTTC.